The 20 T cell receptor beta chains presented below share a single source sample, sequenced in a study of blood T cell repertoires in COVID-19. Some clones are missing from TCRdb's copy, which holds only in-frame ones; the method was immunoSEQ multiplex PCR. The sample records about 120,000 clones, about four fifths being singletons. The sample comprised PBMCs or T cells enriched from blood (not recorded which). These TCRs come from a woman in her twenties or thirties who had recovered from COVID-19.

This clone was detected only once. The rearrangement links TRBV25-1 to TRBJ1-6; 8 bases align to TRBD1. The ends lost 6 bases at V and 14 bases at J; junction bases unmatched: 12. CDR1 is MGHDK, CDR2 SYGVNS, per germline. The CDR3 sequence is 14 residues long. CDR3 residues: CASSSRDRPRSLHF. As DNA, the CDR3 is TGTGCCAGCAGCTCCCGGGACAGGCCGCGATCCCTCCACTTT.

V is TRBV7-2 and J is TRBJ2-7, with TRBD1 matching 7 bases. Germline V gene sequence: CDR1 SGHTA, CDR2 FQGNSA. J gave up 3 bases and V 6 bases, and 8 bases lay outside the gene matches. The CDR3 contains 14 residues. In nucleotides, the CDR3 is TGTGCCAGCAGTACCGGGACAGCCATCTACGAGCAGTACTTC. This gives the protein CASSTGTAIYEQYF.

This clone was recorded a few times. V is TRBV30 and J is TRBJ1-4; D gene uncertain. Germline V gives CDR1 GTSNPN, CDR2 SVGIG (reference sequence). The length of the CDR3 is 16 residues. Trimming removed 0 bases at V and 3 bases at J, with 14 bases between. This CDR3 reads CAWSVMVRRPNEKLFF. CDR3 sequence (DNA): TGTGCCTGGAGTGTGATGGTTAGGCGGCCTAATGAAAAACTGTTTTTT. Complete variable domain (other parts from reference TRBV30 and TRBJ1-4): SQTIHQWPATLVQPVGSPLSLECTVEGTSNPNLYWYRQAAGRGLQLLFYSVGIGQISSEVPQNLSASRPQDRQFILSSKKLLLSDSGFYLCAWSVMVRRPNEKLFFGSGTQLSVL.

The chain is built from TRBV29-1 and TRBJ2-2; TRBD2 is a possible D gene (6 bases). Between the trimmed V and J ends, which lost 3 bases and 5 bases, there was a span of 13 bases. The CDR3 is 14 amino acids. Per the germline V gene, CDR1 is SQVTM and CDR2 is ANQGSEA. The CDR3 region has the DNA TGCAGCGTTGACGACCCCGGAGGGACCGGGGAGCTGTTTTTT. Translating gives CSVDDPGGTGELFF.

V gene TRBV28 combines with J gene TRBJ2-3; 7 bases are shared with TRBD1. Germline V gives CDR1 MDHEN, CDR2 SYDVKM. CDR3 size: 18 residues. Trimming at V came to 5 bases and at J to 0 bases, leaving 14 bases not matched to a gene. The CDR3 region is CASSPSGQATSSTDTQYF. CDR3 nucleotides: TGTGCCAGCAGTCCCTCCGGACAGGCGACTTCTAGCACAGATACGCAGTATTTT.

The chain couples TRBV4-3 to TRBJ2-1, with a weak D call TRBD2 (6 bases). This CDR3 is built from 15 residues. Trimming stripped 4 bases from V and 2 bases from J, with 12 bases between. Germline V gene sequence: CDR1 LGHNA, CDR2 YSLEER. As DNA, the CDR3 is TGCGCCAGCAGCCCCCTGGGCGGGACCTACAATGAGCAGTTCTTC. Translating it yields CASSPLGGTYNEQFF.

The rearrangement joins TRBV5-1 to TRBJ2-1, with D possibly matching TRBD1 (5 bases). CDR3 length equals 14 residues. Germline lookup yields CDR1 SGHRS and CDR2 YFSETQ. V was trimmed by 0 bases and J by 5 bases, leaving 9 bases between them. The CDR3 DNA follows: TGCGCCAGCAGCTTGGGAGCAGGGAACAATGAGCAGTTCTTC. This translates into CASSLGAGNNEQFF.

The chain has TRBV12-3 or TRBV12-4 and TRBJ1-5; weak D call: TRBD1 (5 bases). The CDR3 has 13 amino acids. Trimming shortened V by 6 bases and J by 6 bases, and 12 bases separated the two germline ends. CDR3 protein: CASRSSGFQPQHF. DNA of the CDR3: TGTGCCAGCAGATCATCAGGGTTTCAGCCCCAGCATTTT.

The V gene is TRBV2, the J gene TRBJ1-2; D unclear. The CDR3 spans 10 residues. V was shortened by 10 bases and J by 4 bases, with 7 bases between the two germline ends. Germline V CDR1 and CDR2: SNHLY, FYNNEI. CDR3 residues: CATYSYGYTF. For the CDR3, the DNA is TGTGCCACGTACAGCTATGGCTACACCTTC.

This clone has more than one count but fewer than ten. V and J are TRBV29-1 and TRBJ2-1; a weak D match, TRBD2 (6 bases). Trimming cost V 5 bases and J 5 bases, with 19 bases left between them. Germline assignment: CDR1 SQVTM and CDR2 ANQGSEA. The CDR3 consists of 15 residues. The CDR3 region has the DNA TGCAGCGTTCATAAGACCGGGACTTCCAACAATGAGCAGTTCTTC. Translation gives CSVHKTGTSNNEQFF.

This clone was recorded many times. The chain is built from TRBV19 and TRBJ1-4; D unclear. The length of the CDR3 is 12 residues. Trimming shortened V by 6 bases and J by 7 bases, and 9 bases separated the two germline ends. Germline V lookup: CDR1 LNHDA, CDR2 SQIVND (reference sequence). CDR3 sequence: CASSNGGEKLFF. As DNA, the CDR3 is TGTGCCAGTAGCAACGGTGGTGAAAAACTGTTTTTT.

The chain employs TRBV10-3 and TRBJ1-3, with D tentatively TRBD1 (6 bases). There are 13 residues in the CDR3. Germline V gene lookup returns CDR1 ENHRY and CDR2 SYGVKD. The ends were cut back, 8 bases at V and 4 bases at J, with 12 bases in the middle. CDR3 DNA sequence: TGTGCCATCGGGGGGGCAGGAGGAAACACCATATATTTT. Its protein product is CAIGGAGGNTIYF.

In DNA, the CDR3 is TGCGCCAGCAGCTCCGTCACTAGCGGGAGGTTCAATGAGCAGTTCTTC. Amino acids: CASSSVTSGRFNEQFF. V is TRBV5-1 and J is TRBJ2-1; TRBD2 matches 12 bases. Germline V gene data show CDR1 as SGHRS and CDR2 as YFSETQ. The CDR3 totals 16 residues. J was trimmed by 6 bases and V by 3 bases; bases with no gene match: 7.

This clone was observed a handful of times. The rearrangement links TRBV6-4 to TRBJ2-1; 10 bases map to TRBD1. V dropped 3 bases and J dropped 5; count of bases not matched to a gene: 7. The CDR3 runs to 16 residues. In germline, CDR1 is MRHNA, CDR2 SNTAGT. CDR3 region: CASSDLPGQGNNEQFF. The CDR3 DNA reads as TGTGCCAGCAGTGATCTCCCGGGACAGGGGAACAATGAGCAGTTCTTC.

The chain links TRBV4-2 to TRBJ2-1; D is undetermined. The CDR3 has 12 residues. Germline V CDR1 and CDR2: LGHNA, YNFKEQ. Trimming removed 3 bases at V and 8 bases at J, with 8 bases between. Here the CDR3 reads CASSHLLHEQFF. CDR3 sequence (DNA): TGTGCCAGCAGCCACCTACTGCATGAGCAGTTCTTC.

CDR3 amino acids: CASSPGLASYEQYF. For the CDR3, the DNA is TGTGCCAGCAGCCCGGGACTAGCGTCCTACGAGCAGTACTTC. The chain recombines TRBV5-4 with TRBJ2-7; 10 bases agree with TRBD2. The CDR3 length is 14 residues. CDR1 and CDR2 from the germline V gene are SGHNT and YYREEE (reference sequence). The J segment lost 1 base and the V segment lost 4 bases, leaving 2 bases of the junction unmatched.

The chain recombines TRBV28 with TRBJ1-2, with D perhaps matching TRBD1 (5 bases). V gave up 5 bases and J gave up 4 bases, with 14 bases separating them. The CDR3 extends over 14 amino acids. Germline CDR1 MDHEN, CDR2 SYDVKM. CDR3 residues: CASSQGRGSYGYTF. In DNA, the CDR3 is TGTGCCAGCAGTCAGGGTAGGGGCTCCTATGGCTACACCTTC.

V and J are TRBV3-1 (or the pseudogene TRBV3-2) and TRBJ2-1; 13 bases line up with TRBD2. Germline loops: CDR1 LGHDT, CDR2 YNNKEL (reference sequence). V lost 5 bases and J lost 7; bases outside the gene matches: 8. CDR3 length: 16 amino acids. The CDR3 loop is CASSDPLAGGPNEQFF. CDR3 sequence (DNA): TGTGCCAGCAGCGACCCACTAGCGGGAGGGCCGAATGAGCAGTTCTTC.

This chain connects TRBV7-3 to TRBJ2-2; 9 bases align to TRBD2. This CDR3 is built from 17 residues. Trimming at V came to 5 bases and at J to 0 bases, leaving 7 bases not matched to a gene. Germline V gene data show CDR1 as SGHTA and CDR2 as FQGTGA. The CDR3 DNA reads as TGTGCCAGCAGCCCCTTTTCTAGCGGGGCGAACACCGGGGAGCTGTTTTTT. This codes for CASSPFSSGANTGELFF.

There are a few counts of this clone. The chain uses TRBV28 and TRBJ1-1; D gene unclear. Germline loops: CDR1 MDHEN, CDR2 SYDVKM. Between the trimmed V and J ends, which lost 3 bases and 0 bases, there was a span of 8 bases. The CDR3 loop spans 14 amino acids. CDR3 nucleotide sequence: TGTGCCAGCAGTTTGCGCGGGGTGAACACTGAAGCTTTCTTT. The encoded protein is CASSLRGVNTEAFF.